This T cell receptor (beta chain) was captured by sequencing in a study of cytomegalovirus exposure and HLA in healthy donors. At the level of the study: It was reported in a later analysis that the same platform had been used for the roughly 110 validation repertoires as for the roughly 700 first-cohort repertoires.

This CDR3 contains 14 residues. V lost 0 bases and J lost 3; bases outside the gene matches: 3. Germline CDR1 is SGHDT and CDR2 is YYEEEE. Study-wide points: Rarity characterized most TCR sequences, yet some public TCRs appeared in many donors. Some TCR beta chains (approximately 180 of them) were listed as cytomegalovirus-associated.

In regard to this clone: What it binds is not known.

The method was immunoSEQ multiplex PCR; TCRdb's version includes in-frame clones alone and lacks a portion of them. Among 100,000 to 150,000 clones, approximately 94% were seen once, and the ten largest hold around 1.3%. The chain combines TRBV5-6 with TRBJ2-7; 7 positions agree with TRBD1. Sample: PBMCs. The TCR was taken from a woman under 30 in good health and CMV-seronegative. The CDR3 nucleotides read TGTGCCAGCAGCTTGGGACAGGGAATCTACGAGCAGTACTTC. Its translation: CASSLGQGIYEQYF.